This T cell receptor (beta chain) derives from a study of blood T cells in healthy people across ages. The authors ran a second PCR of 7 to 11 cycles using a sample-barcoded 5' primer and a J-beta primer mix. TCRdb called the 5' RACE reads again in MiXCR, with one record for every CDR3 protein. The sample consists of some 1.4 million distinct CDR3 sequences, 35% to 45% of them appearing once. Total RNA amounts of at least 6 micrograms were extracted per sample. About this clonotype: What it binds is unknown.

Whole-study results and caveats: Samples with more naive T cells showed higher observed beta diversity.

The receptor's source is a woman aged 18-29 years in good health. Sequences were obtained from blood.

CDR3 nucleotide sequence: TGTGCCAGCAGTCAGGGGACAGGGATTCGTCAGCCCCAGCATTTT. Its translation is CASSQGTGIRQPQHF. The chain carries TRBV6-1 and TRBJ1-5, with TRBD1 matching 9 bases. The CDR3 contains 15 residues. CDR1 is MNHNS, CDR2 SASEGT, per germline. V was pared by 5 bases and J by 6 bases, with 8 bases of the junction left unmatched.